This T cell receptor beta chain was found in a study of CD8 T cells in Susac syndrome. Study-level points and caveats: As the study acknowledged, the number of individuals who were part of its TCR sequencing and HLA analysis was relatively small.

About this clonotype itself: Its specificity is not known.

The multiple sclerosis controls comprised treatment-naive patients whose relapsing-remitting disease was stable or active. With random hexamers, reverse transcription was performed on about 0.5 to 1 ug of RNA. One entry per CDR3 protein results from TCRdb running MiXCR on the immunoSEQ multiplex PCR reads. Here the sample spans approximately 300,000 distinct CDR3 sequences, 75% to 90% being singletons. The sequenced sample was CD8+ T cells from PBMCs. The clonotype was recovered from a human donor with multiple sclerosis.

The CDR3 nucleotides are TGTGCCAGCAGTTCTCGGCAGGGGGTGGGGGAGCAGTACTTC. Protein: CASSSRQGVGEQYF. The chain couples TRBV27 to TRBJ2-7; TRBD1 agrees at 7 bases. V was pared by 4 bases and J by 7 bases, with 10 bases of the junction left unmatched. This CDR3 spans 14 amino acids. Germline V gene sequence: CDR1 MNHEY, CDR2 SMNVEV (reference sequence).